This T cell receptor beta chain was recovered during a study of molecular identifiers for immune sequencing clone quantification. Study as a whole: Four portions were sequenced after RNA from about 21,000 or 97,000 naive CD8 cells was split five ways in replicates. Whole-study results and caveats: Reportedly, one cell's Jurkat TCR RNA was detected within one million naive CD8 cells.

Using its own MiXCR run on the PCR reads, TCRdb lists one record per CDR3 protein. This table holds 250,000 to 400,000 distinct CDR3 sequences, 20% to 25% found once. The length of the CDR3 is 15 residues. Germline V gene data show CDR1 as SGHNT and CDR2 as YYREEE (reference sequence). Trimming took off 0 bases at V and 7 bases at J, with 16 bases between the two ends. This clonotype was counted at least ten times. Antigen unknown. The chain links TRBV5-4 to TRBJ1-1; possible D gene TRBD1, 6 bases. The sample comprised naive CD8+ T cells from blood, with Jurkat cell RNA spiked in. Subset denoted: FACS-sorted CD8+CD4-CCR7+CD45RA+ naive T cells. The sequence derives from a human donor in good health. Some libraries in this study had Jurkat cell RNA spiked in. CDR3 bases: TGTGCCAGCAGCTTGGGATGGCGACAGGTCAATGAAGCTTTCTTT. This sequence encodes CASSLGWRQVNEAFF.